This TCR beta chain was identified during a study of CD8 T cells in Susac syndrome. Study background: Sequenced Susac syndrome patients included five or six with active disease and eight or nine who were in remission. Susac syndrome patients were untreated, on corticosteroids with some adding intravenous immunoglobulin, or on intravenous immunoglobulin only.

RNA was extracted with the RNeasy kit, and a quantity of about 0.45 to 1 ug was reverse transcribed using random hexamers. A multiplex approach, immunoSEQ multiplex PCR, amplified TCR beta CDR3 across 54 Vbeta and 13 Jbeta. In TCRdb, the immunoSEQ multiplex PCR reads were re-called with MiXCR into one record per CDR3 protein. Of under 95,000 distinct CDR3 sequences listed, about 95% are singletons. Diagnostic criteria defined recently for definite or probable disease were met by the Susac syndrome patients. Germline CDR1 and CDR2: SGHAT and FQDESV (reference sequence). Trimming left V 5 bases short and J 0 bases short, with 11 bases between. The CDR3 covers 15 residues.

This TCR was sampled from a human donor with Susac syndrome. Specimen: CD4+ T cells from PBMCs. The chain links TRBV11-1 to TRBJ2-4; maybe TRBD1 (6 bases). CDR3 nucleotide sequence: TGTGCCAGCAGCCCTGGACAGTTAGCCAAAAACATTCAGTACTTC. It yields the protein CASSPGQLAKNIQYF.